Sequencing of this TCR beta chain was carried out in a study of OX40 agonist ivuxolimab in advanced cancers. This clone was seen only once. The antigen is not known. The method was immunoSEQ multiplex PCR; TCRdb's version includes in-frame clones alone and lacks a portion of them. The sample has about 60,000 clones; around four fifths are singletons. Broader study findings: Blood T cells, both CD4+ and CD8+, expanded clonally by week 6 at 0.1 to 3.0 mg/kg.

CDR3 length equals 14 residues. Germline V lookup: CDR1 MGHRA, CDR2 YSYEKL. The germline V and J ends were trimmed by 9 bases and 2 bases, with 14 bases remaining between them. V usage is TRBV4-1 and J usage is TRBJ2-1; perhaps D is TRBD1 or TRBD2 (6 bases each). Sequencing was performed on CD4+ or CD8+ T cells sorted from blood, taken in a trial of the OX40 agonist ivuxolimab. The receptor was isolated from an adult with an advanced solid tumor such as melanoma, head and neck, liver or kidney cancer. This CDR3 is CASGGTFTYNEQFF. In DNA, the CDR3 is TGCGCCAGTGGCGGGACATTTACCTACAATGAGCAGTTCTTC.